One and the same sample provided the 10 T cell receptor beta chains below, sequenced in a study of blood T cell repertoires in COVID-19. Profiled with immunoSEQ multiplex PCR; TCRdb holds only in-frame clones, not every one. The sample consists of 85,000 to 130,000 clones, around 90% of them appearing once. Sequencing was carried out using peripheral blood. The receptors were sampled from a man between 65 and 85 years old with acute or convalescent COVID-19.

V gene TRBV4-3 combines with J gene TRBJ2-3, with TRBD2 identical over 12 bases. The germline gives CDR1 LGHNA, CDR2 YSLEER. The trim removed 9 bases at V and 4 bases at J, leaving 20 bases unmatched. The CDR3 length is 19 residues. Here the CDR3 DNA reads TGCGCCAGAAACCCGGGACTAGCGGGTCCCCAGCCCCCCCCAGATACGCAGTATTTT. Translation: CARNPGLAGPQPPPDTQYF.

The chain employs TRBV29-1 and TRBJ1-5, with no clear D. This CDR3 comprises 13 residues. CDR1 and CDR2 from the germline V gene are SQVTM and ANQGSEA. Trimming shortened V by 4 bases and J by 4 bases, and 11 bases separated the two germline ends. The CDR3 DNA reads TGCAGCGTTGCCTCGGGGAGAAATCAGCCCCAGCATTTT. It specifies CSVASGRNQPQHF.

This clone was counted once. The genes are TRBV7-9 and TRBJ2-7, with 12 bases aligning to TRBD2. With V trimmed by 5 bases and J by 2 bases, 1 base remained unmatched. The germline V gene has CDR1 SEHNR and CDR2 FQNEAQ (reference sequence). The CDR3 extends over 14 amino acids. CDR3 sequence: CASSPSGGAYEQYF. The CDR3 nucleotides are TGTGCCAGCAGCCCTAGCGGGGGGGCCTACGAGCAGTACTTC.

The rearrangement links TRBV28 to TRBJ2-1; 12 bases are shared with TRBD2. There are 16 residues in the CDR3. Trimming at V came to 5 bases and at J to 5 bases, leaving 7 bases not matched to a gene. Germline V gene sequence: CDR1 MDHEN, CDR2 SYDVKM. CDR3 residues: CASSPPSGRAHNEQFF. CDR3 DNA: TGTGCCAGCAGTCCGCCTAGCGGGAGGGCCCACAATGAGCAGTTCTTC.

The rearrangement uses TRBV11-2 and TRBJ2-5, with 8 positions matching TRBD1. Trimming cost V 5 bases and J 5 bases; bases outside gene matches: 7. Looked up from germline, CDR1 is SGHAT and CDR2 is FQNNGV. The length of the CDR3 is 14 residues. CDR3 DNA: TGTGCCAGCAGCCCAGGACAGGGCCGGGAGACCCAGTACTTC. It translates to CASSPGQGRETQYF.

This clone showed up just a few times. The chain carries TRBV11-2 and TRBJ2-7; the match to TRBD2 covers 10 bases. The germline CDR1 and CDR2 sequences are SGHAT and FQNNGV. V trimming: 6 bases; J trimming: 2 bases; junction bases outside the gene matches: 10. The CDR3 has 16 residues. CDR3 residues: CASSRTSGKDAYEQYF. The CDR3 DNA reads TGTGCCAGCAGTCGGACTAGCGGAAAGGACGCCTACGAGCAGTACTTC.

The chain has TRBV7-2 and TRBJ1-1; D possibly corresponds to TRBD1 (5 bases). The germline V and J ends were trimmed by 5 bases and 1 base, with 17 bases remaining between them. This CDR3 comprises 16 residues. Germline V gene data show CDR1 as SGHTA and CDR2 as FQGNSA. For the CDR3, the DNA is TGTGCCAGCAGCCTATTCTATGGGGGGTGGAACACTGAAGCTTTCTTT. Protein: CASSLFYGGWNTEAFF.

The rearrangement uses TRBV7-9 and TRBJ2-7; 8 positions match TRBD1. The CDR3 spans 14 residues. Germline V gene sequence: CDR1 SEHNR, CDR2 FQNEAQ (reference sequence). J lost 5 bases, V lost 2 bases, and 5 bases had no gene match. The CDR3 DNA follows: TGTGCCAGCAGCTTACAACAGGGGGTAAACGAGCAGTACTTC. It translates to CASSLQQGVNEQYF.

V is TRBV20-1 and J is TRBJ2-1; TRBD2 matches 7 bases. CDR1 DFQATT and CDR2 SNEGSKA come from the germline V gene (reference sequence). The V gene end was trimmed by 6 bases and the J gene end by 9 bases; junction bases not matched to a gene: 5. The CDR3 spans 11 residues. The CDR3 is CSAHPGGEQFF. In DNA, the CDR3 is TGCAGTGCCCACCCGGGGGGTGAGCAGTTCTTC.

V and J are TRBV19 and TRBJ1-2, with 9 bases identical to TRBD1. The CDR3 has 15 amino acids. Germline CDR1 is LNHDA and CDR2 is SQIVND (reference sequence). V lost 4 bases, J lost 5 bases, and 8 bases stayed unmatched. For the CDR3, the DNA is TGTGCCAGTAGTAAAGGGGGACAGGGCATATATGGCTACACCTTC. Translation gives CASSKGGQGIYGYTF.